The source of this T cell receptor beta chain is a study of sequential checkpoint blockade in melanoma. Whole-study context: First-line arms were nivolumab then ipilimumab, or the reverse, randomized 1:1. Each arm's sequence ended with maintenance nivolumab.

Regarding treatment: randomized to nivolumab then ipilimumab (arm A) or the reverse (arm B). Patients had received no earlier DNA-damaging chemotherapy. Sorted cells were live CD3+CD8+, lacking CD19 and CD56, from PBMCs. Repertoires were generated with immunoSEQ multiplex PCR, while TCRdb's copy carries only in-frame clones and drops some. This sample has about 20,000 clones; approximately 85% occur once, and the top ten carry about 51%. This TCR was sampled from a human donor with melanoma. The input for sequencing was CD8+ T cells sorted from blood (inferred from file names), taken from a patient given nivolumab and ipilimumab in sequence.

The CDR3 loop reads CASSLLAGEAYEQYF. The CDR3 DNA sequence: TGTGCCAGCAGCTTACTGGCGGGGGAGGCCTACGAGCAGTACTTC. The J gene is TRBJ2-7, the V gene TRBV11-2; 7 bases line up with TRBD2. CDR1 SGHAT and CDR2 FQNNGV come from the germline V gene. Trimming took 2 bases from V and 2 from J; bases not matched to a gene: 6. This CDR3 contains 15 residues.